This is a list of T cell receptor beta chains from one sample in a study of shared T cell receptors in the human thymus. Profiling relied on immunoSEQ multiplex PCR, and the TCRdb table lists in-frame clones only, not all of them. The table includes about 730,000 clones, 80% to 90% detected once. These data are also associated with another study on human thymus T cells.

Sequencing was performed on thymocytes. These receptors were obtained from a girl less than two years old with a congenital heart defect. Each CDR3 is given with its conserved first and last residue. The D gene is left open where the match is weak. A clone size is listed for some rows: how often the clone was seen (once, few, many), or a class if it is expanded.

V gene	CDR3 length	D gene	clone size	J gene	CDR3 DNA	CDR3 protein
TRBV29-1	13	TRBD1	few	TRBJ1-2	TGCAGCGTTGAATGGGACAGGGGATATGGCTACACCTTC	CSVEWDRGYGYTF
TRBV30	14	TRBD1	few	TRBJ1-2	TGTGCCTCAACGGGGCTTACAGGGGGGTTTGGCTACACCTTC	CASTGLTGGFGYTF
TRBV10-2	19	TRBD1	NA	TRBJ1-5	TGCGCCAGCAGTGAGTCCGCGGACAGGGGCGGCCATAGCAATCAGCCCCAGCATTTT	CASSESADRGGHSNQPQHF
TRBV2	13	NA	NA	TRBJ1-1	TGTGCCAGCAGTGGAGGGCCGAACACTGAAGCTTTCTTT	CASSGGPNTEAFF
TRBV4-1	17	NA	NA	TRBJ2-3	TGCGCCAGCAGCCAAGTCCTCACTAGATGGGGCACAGATACGCAGTATTTT	CASSQVLTRWGTDTQYF
TRBV2	14	NA	once	TRBJ1-2	TGTGCCAGCAGTGATACCGGGACAAAGAGAGGCTACACCTTC	CASSDTGTKRGYTF
TRBV10-2	15	TRBD2	NA	TRBJ2-5	TGCGCCAGCAGAGGGACTAGCGGGGAACAAGAGACCCAGTACTTC	CASRGTSGEQETQYF
TRBV11-2	16	TRBD1	NA	TRBJ1-1	TGTGCCAGCAGCACCCAGGGGGCAAAGTGGAACACTGAAGCTTTCTTT	CASSTQGAKWNTEAFF
TRBV6-1	20	TRBD2	NA	TRBJ2-1	TGTGCCAGCAGTGGAAGGGGGACTAGCGGGGGGCCGAGGTTCGCCAATGAGCAGTTCTTC	CASSGRGTSGGPRFANEQFF
TRBV5-4	13	NA	NA	TRBJ1-2	TGTGCCAGCAGCTTAGTCAGTGACTATGGCTACACCTTC	CASSLVSDYGYTF
TRBV5-6	14	NA	NA	TRBJ2-7	TGTGCCAGCAGCGCCCCGGGATCCGCCTACGAGCAGTACTTC	CASSAPGSAYEQYF
TRBV27	17	TRBD1	few	TRBJ1-1	TGTGCCAGTCAAGACAGGGTTCAGGGGAGGTTGGACACTGAAGCTTTCTTT	CASQDRVQGRLDTEAFF
TRBV6-1	12	TRBD1	NA	TRBJ2-7	TGTGCCAGCTGGGACAGGGGGTCCGAGCAGTACTTC	CASWDRGSEQYF
TRBV19	14	NA	NA	TRBJ1-1	TGTGCCAGTAGTCTCCGGACAGAGAACACTGAAGCTTTCTTT	CASSLRTENTEAFF
TRBV6-5	15	NA	NA	TRBJ1-1	TGTGCCAGCACCTTTGGTTGGGACAAGAACACTGAAGCTTTCTTT	CASTFGWDKNTEAFF
TRBV19	14	NA	NA	TRBJ1-5	TGTGCCAGTAGTCCTGGGACAACACAGGGTCCCCAGCATTTT	CASSPGTTQGPQHF
TRBV6-5	14	TRBD1	once	TRBJ1-5	TGTGCCAGCAGCATGGACAGGGGCAATCAGCCCCAGCATTTT	CASSMDRGNQPQHF
TRBV7-9	15	TRBD1	NA	TRBJ1-3	TGTGCCAGCAGCTTGGACAGGGATGCTGGAAACACCATATATTTT	CASSLDRDAGNTIYF
TRBV25-1	12	TRBD1	few	TRBJ1-2	TGTGCCAGCAGACAGGGGAGGAATGGCTACACCTTC	CASRQGRNGYTF
TRBV19	12	NA	NA	TRBJ2-1	TGTGCCAGTACGGGTTTTTGGGATGAGCAGTTCTTC	CASTGFWDEQFF
TRBV7-9	13	NA	once	TRBJ1-2	TGTGCCAGCAGCTCACGGACAGCCTATGGCTACACCTTC	CASSSRTAYGYTF
TRBV19	15	TRBD1	NA	TRBJ2-3	TGTGCCAGTAGTCGGACAGGGCTACTCACAGATACGCAGTATTTT	CASSRTGLLTDTQYF